This TCR beta chain comes out of a study of T cell clonality in common variable immunodeficiency. Caucasian heritage predominated among both patients and controls. This clone has ten or more counts. No antigen is known for it. The sequenced fragment ends 3 residues before the CDR3 boundary, so the rest is inferred from the germline J gene. Overall study results and limits: TCRbeta clonality was increased in CVID versus healthy controls. Reportedly, TCR beta sequences from common variable immunodeficiency showed fewer deletions and N-nucleotide insertions.

The V end lost 1 base, the J end lost 3 bases, and 6 bases lay between the germline ends. In germline, CDR1 is SGHVS, CDR2 FNYEAQ. This CDR3 region has 13 residues. Sequencing input was equivalent genomic DNA from CVID and controls. Profiled with immunoSEQ multiplex PCR; TCRdb holds only in-frame clones, not every one. There are 30,000 or so clones in the sample, none observed a single time. This clonotype was sampled from a person aged 18 to 69 in good health. The chain recombines TRBV7-6 with TRBJ2-5; D is perhaps TRBD2 (5 bases). The specimen sequenced was peripheral blood mononuclear cells. CDR3 residues: CASSLDGEETQYF. The part of the CDR3 DNA that was read is TGTGCCAGCAGCTTAGACGGGGAAGAGACC.